These 9 T cell receptor beta chains came from one sample sequenced in a study of T-cell memory formation after mild COVID-19. Each CDR3 protein gets one entry after TCRdb re-called the 5' RACE reads with MiXCR. The profile covers about 340,000 distinct CDR3 sequences, with about an eighth appearing a single time and about 20% taken by the ten largest. Sequencing used PBMCs or a T cell subset sorted from them (not recorded which). The receptors were gathered from a man aged 18 to 35 who had mild COVID-19 (a few samples of this study predate the infection). Cell type and time point are not known.

The sample holds a few counts of this clonotype. The CDR3 nucleotides are TGTGCCAGCAGCCATATGGTCGGGGAGCTGTTTTTT. Translating it yields CASSHMVGELFF. V gene TRBV3-1 combines with J gene TRBJ2-2; D gene uncertain. The CDR3 has 12 amino acids. Deletions cut 3 bases from V and 7 bases from J, with 6 bases between. Germline V gives CDR1 LGHDT, CDR2 YNNKEL (reference sequence).

Only a few counts were recorded for this clonotype. The rearrangement uses TRBV5-1 and TRBJ1-1, with a possible D match to TRBD1 (6 bases). V was shortened by 3 bases and J by 7 bases, with 19 bases between the two germline ends. Germline CDR1 reads SGHRS; CDR2 reads YFSETQ. The CDR3 is 15 residues long. The CDR3 DNA is TGCGCCAGCAGCTCTCAACAGGGTTCGGGTGTTGAAGCTTTCTTT. Translation: CASSSQQGSGVEAFF.

In this sample, this clonotype turned up once. The chain combines TRBV30 with TRBJ1-5; D is perhaps TRBD1 (5 bases). The germline V and J ends were trimmed by 1 base and 2 bases, with 6 bases remaining between them. CDR1 is GTSNPN, CDR2 SVGIG, per germline (reference sequence). The CDR3 consists of 13 residues. CDR3 amino acids: CAWSAGRNQPQHF. The CDR3 bases are TGTGCCTGGAGTGCAGGGCGCAATCAGCCCCAGCATTTT.

The genes are TRBV7-9 and TRBJ2-3; tentative D call: TRBD2 (6 bases). V dropped 2 bases and J dropped 5 bases, with 11 bases sitting between them. The CDR3 runs to 14 residues. The germline gives CDR1 SEHNR, CDR2 FQNEAQ (reference sequence). This chain's CDR3 is CASSLIGSGDTQYF. CDR3 nucleotide sequence: TGTGCCAGCAGCTTAATCGGGAGTGGAGATACGCAGTATTTT.

This clonotype was seen a few times. The CDR3: CASSMTGGHQPQHF. CDR3 coding DNA: TGTGCCAGCAGTATGACAGGGGGCCACCAGCCCCAGCATTTT. V is TRBV12-3 or TRBV12-4 and J is TRBJ1-5; 10 bases match TRBD1. V was pared by 5 bases and J by 7 bases, with 5 bases of the junction left unmatched. This CDR3 has 14 amino acids.

The gene calls are TRBV4-1 and TRBJ1-6; TRBD1 matches 7 bases. V lost 4 bases and J lost 0; bases outside the gene matches: 6. Germline V gene sequence: CDR1 MGHRA, CDR2 YSYEKL. CDR3 length equals 17 residues. The DNA for the CDR3 is TGCGCCAGCAGCCGTGGACAGGCGAGCTCCTATAATTCACCCCTCCACTTT. Translated: CASSRGQASSYNSPLHF.

This clonotype was recorded a few times. The chain links TRBV10-3 to TRBJ2-3, with TRBD2 identical over 7 bases. J was trimmed by 4 bases and V by 4 bases; bases with no gene match: 5. Looked up from germline, CDR1 is ENHRY and CDR2 is SYGVKD. This CDR3 contains 14 residues. CDR3 coding DNA: TGTGCCATCAGTGGGGACTACGCCGCAGATACGCAGTATTTT. Amino acids: CAISGDYAADTQYF.

This chain links TRBV11-2 with TRBJ1-1; TRBD1 aligns across 7 bases. The germline V gene has CDR1 SGHAT and CDR2 FQNNGV. CDR3 length: 16 residues. V was clipped by 5 bases and J by 0 bases; unmatched bases: 9. The CDR3 sequence is CASSPGTAFMNTEAFF. The CDR3 bases are TGTGCCAGCAGCCCTGGGACAGCCTTTATGAACACTGAAGCTTTCTTT. The full variable domain, rest sourced from reference TRBV11-2 and TRBJ1-1, is EAGVAQSPRYKIIEKRQSVAFWCNPISGHATLYWYQQILGQGPKLLIQFQNNGVVDDSQLPKDRFSAERLKGVDSTLKIQPAKLEDSAVYLCASSPGTAFMNTEAFFGQGTRLTVV.

The chain uses TRBV6-4 and TRBJ2-2; D uncertain. CDR3 length: 13 amino acids. V was cut by 2 bases and J by 5 bases, with 6 bases left in between. Per germline, CDR1 MRHNA and CDR2 SNTAGT. CDR3 protein: CASSDGLTGELFF. CDR3 nucleotides: TGTGCCAGCAGTGACGGGTTAACCGGGGAGCTGTTTTTT.